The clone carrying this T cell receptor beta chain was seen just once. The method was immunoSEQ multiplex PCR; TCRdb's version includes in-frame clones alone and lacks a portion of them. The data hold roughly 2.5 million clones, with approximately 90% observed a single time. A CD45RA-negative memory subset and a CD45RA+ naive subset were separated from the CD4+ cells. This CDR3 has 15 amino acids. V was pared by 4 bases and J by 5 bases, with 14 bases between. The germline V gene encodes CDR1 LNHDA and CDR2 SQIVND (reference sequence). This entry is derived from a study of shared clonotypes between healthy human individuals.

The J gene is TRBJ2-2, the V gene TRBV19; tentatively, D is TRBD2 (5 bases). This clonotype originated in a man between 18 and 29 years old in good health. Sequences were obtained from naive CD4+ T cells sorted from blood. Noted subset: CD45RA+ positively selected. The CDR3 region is CASSTGTVETGELFF. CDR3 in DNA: TGTGCCAGTAGTACGGGAACGGTTGAGACCGGGGAGCTGTTTTTT. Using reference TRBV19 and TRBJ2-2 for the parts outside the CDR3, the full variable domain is DGGITQSPKYLFRKEGQNVTLSCEQNLNHDAMYWYRQDPGQGLRLIYYSQIVNDFQKGDIAEGYSVSREKKESFPLTVTSAQKNPTAFYLCASSTGTVETGELFFGEGSRLTVL.